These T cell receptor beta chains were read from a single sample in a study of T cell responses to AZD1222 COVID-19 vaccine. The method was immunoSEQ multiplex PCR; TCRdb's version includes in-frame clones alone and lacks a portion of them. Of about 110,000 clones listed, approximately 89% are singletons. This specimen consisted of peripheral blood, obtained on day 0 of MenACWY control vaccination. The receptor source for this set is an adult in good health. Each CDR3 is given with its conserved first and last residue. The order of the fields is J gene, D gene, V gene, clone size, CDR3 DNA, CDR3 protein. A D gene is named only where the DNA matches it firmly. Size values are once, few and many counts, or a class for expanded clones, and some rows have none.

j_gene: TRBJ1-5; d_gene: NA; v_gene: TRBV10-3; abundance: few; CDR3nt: TGTGCCATCAGTATCAACAATCAGCCCCAGCATTTT; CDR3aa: CAISINNQPQHF
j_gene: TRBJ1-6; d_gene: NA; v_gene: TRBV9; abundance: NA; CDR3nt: TGTGCCAGCAGCGCACAGGGAAACTCCTATAATTCACCCCTCCACTTT; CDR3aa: CASSAQGNSYNSPLHF
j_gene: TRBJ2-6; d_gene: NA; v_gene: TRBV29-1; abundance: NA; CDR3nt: TGCAGCGTTAGAGGGCTGAGGCAGCCCTCTGGGGCCAACGTCCTGACTTTC; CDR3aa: CSVRGLRQPSGANVLTF
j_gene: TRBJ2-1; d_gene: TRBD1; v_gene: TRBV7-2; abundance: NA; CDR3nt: TGTGCCAGCAGCCTCCGGACAGGCACCAATGAGCAGTTCTTC; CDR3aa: CASSLRTGTNEQFF
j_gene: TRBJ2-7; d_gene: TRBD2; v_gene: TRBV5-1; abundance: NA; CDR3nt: TGCGCCAGCAGCTTTGAGAGCGGGGCAGCCTACGAGCAGTACTTC; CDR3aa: CASSFESGAAYEQYF
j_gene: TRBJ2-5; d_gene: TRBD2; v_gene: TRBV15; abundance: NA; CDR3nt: TGTGCCACCAGCGGGTCAGCGGGGGGGACCCAAGAGACCCAGTACTTC; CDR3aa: CATSGSAGGTQETQYF
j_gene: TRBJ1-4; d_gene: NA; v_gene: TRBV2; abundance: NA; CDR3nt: TGTGCCAGCCGCGGGGGAAAACTGTTTTTT; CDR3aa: CASRGGKLFF
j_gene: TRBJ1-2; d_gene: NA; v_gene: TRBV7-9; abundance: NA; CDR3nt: TGTGCCAGCAGCTTTCTGGAATCGGACGGCTACACCTTC; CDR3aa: CASSFLESDGYTF
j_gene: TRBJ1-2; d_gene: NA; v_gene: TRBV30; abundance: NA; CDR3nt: TGTGCCTGGAGTGTAGGTGCACTCCATGGCTACACCTTC; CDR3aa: CAWSVGALHGYTF
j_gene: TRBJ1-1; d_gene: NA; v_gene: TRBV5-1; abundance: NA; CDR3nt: TGCGCCAGCAGCTTCCCGGGGGGTGACACTGAAGCTTTCTTT; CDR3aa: CASSFPGGDTEAFF
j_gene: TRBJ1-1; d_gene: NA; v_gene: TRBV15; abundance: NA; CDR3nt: TGTGCCACCAGCAGTCCCGGTTATAGCACTGAAGCTTTCTTT; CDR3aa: CATSSPGYSTEAFF
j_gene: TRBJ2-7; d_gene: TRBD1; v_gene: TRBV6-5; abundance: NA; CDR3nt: TGTGCCAGCAACGACAGGGTTAGCCCCTACGAGCAGTACTTC; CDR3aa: CASNDRVSPYEQYF